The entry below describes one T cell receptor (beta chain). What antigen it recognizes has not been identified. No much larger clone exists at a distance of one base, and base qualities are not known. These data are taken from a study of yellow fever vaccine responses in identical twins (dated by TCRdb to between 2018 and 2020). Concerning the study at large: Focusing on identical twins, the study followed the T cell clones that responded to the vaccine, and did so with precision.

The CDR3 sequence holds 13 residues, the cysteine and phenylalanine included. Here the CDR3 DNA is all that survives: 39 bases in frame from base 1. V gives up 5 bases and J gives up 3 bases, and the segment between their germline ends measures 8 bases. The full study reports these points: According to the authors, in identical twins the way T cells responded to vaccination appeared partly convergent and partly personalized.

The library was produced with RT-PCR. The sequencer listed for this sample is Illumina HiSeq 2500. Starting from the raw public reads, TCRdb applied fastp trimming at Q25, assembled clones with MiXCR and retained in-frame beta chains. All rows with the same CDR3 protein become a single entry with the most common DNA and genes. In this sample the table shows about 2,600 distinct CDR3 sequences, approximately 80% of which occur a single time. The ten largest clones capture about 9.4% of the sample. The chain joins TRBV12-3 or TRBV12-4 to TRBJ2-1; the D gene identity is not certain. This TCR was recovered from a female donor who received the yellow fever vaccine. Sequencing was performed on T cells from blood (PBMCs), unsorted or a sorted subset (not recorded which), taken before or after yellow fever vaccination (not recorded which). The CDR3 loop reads CASSTTYYNEQFF. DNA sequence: TGTGCCAGCAGTACCACTTACTACAATGAGCAGTTCTTC.